These 26 T cell receptor beta chains share one sample of origin, sequenced in a study of T cell repertoires in cytomegalovirus infection. TCRdb reprocessed the reads with MiXCR, giving one entry per CDR3 protein. Of about 260,000 distinct CDR3 sequences in the sample, around 15% were seen once. The material sequenced was PBMCs. The receptors originated from a human donor in good health (CMV status not recorded). Some clones in this sample may be carry-over from other donors' samples.

This clonotype was counted many times. The rearrangement joins TRBV19 to TRBJ2-1; perhaps TRBD2 as D (5 bases). Trimming pared 4 bases from V and 8 bases from J, leaving 12 bases between. Germline V gene data show CDR1 as LNHDA and CDR2 as SQIVND (reference sequence). The CDR3 spans 13 residues. The CDR3 coding sequence is TGTGCCAGTAGTAATAGGGCGGGTGATGAGCAGTTCTTC. This encodes CASSNRAGDEQFF.

The chain recombines TRBV20-1 with TRBJ2-2; unclear D gene. CDR3 length equals 12 residues. Deletions cut 0 bases from V and 6 bases from J, with 5 bases between. Germline CDR1 DFQATT, CDR2 SNEGSKA (reference sequence). This chain's CDR3 is CSAREDAGELFF. DNA of the CDR3: TGCAGTGCTAGAGAAGATGCCGGGGAGCTGTTTTTT.

This clonotype was observed many times. The chain has TRBV7-3 and TRBJ1-1, with D unclear. Trimming took 5 bases from V and 12 from J, leaving 16 bases between them. Germline V CDR1 and CDR2: SGHTA, FQGTGA. The CDR3 sequence is 12 residues long. The CDR3 bases are TGTGCCAGCAGCCTGATGTGGGTGAGAACTTTCTTT. It specifies CASSLMWVRTFF.

The CDR3 reads CASSLQGGEQFF. The CDR3 region has the DNA TGTGCCAGCAGTTTACAGGGAGGTGAGCAGTTCTTC. The chain uses TRBV27 and TRBJ2-1, with D tentatively TRBD2 (6 bases). Germline loops: CDR1 MNHEY, CDR2 SMNVEV (reference sequence). This CDR3 spans 12 amino acids. With 2 bases removed from V and 9 bases from J, the gap between germline ends came to 8 bases.

The chain combines TRBV27 with TRBJ2-3; 12 nucleotides agree with TRBD2. Germline V gene lookup returns CDR1 MNHEY and CDR2 SMNVEV (reference sequence). The junction had 6 bases not matched to a gene; V was cut back by 3 bases and J by 2 bases. The CDR3 has 17 amino acids. The CDR3 DNA reads as TGTGCCAGCAGTTTCAGGACTAGCGGGACTCTCACAGATACGCAGTATTTT. The encoded protein is CASSFRTSGTLTDTQYF.

This clonotype showed up just once. J is TRBJ2-6 and V is TRBV20-1, with D tentatively TRBD1 (6 bases). Germline values: CDR1 DFQATT, CDR2 SNEGSKA (reference sequence). The CDR3 is 14 residues long. The V end lost 4 bases, the J end lost 2 bases, and 9 bases lay between the germline ends. In DNA, the CDR3 is TGCAGTGCTATAAACAGGGCTGGGGCCAACGTCCTGACTTTC. Protein sequence: CSAINRAGANVLTF.

The chain carries TRBV5-1 and TRBJ2-7; a possible D gene is TRBD1 (6 bases). V lost 0 bases, J lost 4 bases, and 11 bases lay in between. This CDR3 is 14 amino acids long. Germline values: CDR1 SGHRS, CDR2 YFSETQ. The CDR3: CASSLGPGQYEQYF. The CDR3 nucleotides read TGCGCCAGCAGCTTGGGCCCCGGACAGTACGAGCAGTACTTC.

This clonotype was found a few times. The chain is built from TRBV7-2 and TRBJ1-6; unclear D gene. V shed 6 bases and J shed 8 bases, with 17 bases lying between them. The V gene's germline CDR1 is SGHTA and CDR2 FQGNSA. This CDR3 is built from 15 residues. The CDR3 nucleotides read TGTGCCAGCAGACTCACGGGGTCTCGGGATTCACCCCTCCACTTT. Its protein is CASRLTGSRDSPLHF.

V usage is TRBV20-1 and J usage is TRBJ2-5; 7 bases agree with TRBD2. The CDR3 sequence is 12 residues long. Per the germline V gene, CDR1 is DFQATT and CDR2 is SNEGSKA (reference sequence). Germline trimming cut 6 bases from V and 6 bases from J; bases unmatched to any gene: 7. Here the CDR3 reads CSAHTSAKTQYF. The CDR3 DNA reads as TGCAGTGCCCATACTAGCGCGAAGACCCAGTACTTC.

The chain is built from TRBV6-4 and TRBJ2-3; 7 bases fit TRBD2. V was pared by 2 bases and J by 4 bases, with 6 bases of the junction left unmatched. The germline CDR1 and CDR2 sequences are MRHNA and SNTAGT. CDR3 size: 15 residues. CDR3 DNA sequence: TGTGCCAGCAGTGACGACAGAGCGGGATCAGATACGCAGTATTTT. Translating it yields CASSDDRAGSDTQYF.

The chain employs TRBV28 and TRBJ2-4; tentatively, D is TRBD1 or TRBD2 (6 bases each). Per the germline V gene, CDR1 is MDHEN and CDR2 is SYDVKM. This CDR3 contains 15 residues. The CDR3 is CGTRGLGSGRNIQYF. In DNA, the CDR3 is TGTGGGACCCGGGGGCTGGGGTCAGGGCGGAACATTCAGTACTTC.

The chain joins TRBV2 to TRBJ2-3; 10 bases fit TRBD1. The CDR3 loop spans 15 amino acids. V lost 5 bases and J lost 1; bases outside the gene matches: 3. Looked up from germline, CDR1 is SNHLY and CDR2 is FYNNEI. The CDR3 nucleotides are TGTGCCAGCAGTTTCGACAGGGGGCGCACAGATACGCAGTATTTT. Protein sequence: CASSFDRGRTDTQYF. Based on the CDR3 plus reference TRBV2 and TRBJ2-3, the full variable domain is EPEVTQTPSHQVTQMGQEVILRCVPISNHLYFYWYRQILGQKVEFLVSFYNNEISEKSEIFDDQFSVERPDGSNFTLKIRSTKLEDSAMYFCASSFDRGRTDTQYFGPGTRLTVL.

This clonotype was picked up a small number of times. The V call is TRBV25-1, the J call TRBJ2-7, with D possibly matching TRBD1 (6 bases). Germline CDR1 and CDR2: MGHDK and SYGVNS. This CDR3 has 14 amino acids. Deletions cut 2 bases from V and 4 bases from J, with 12 bases between. The CDR3: CASSEPTRGYEQYF. The CDR3, as DNA: TGTGCCAGCAGTGAACCCACCAGGGGTTACGAGCAGTACTTC.

This clonotype has ten or more counts. This chain uses TRBV19 with TRBJ2-3; possible D gene TRBD1, 6 bases. From germline, CDR1 is LNHDA and CDR2 SQIVND (reference sequence). V lost 9 bases and J 8 bases, leaving 12 bases between the germline ends. The CDR3 is 11 amino acids. The CDR3 here is CASGQRGTQYF. CDR3 bases: TGTGCCAGCGGACAGAGGGGTACGCAGTATTTT.

The chain recombines TRBV28 with TRBJ2-6; a weak D match, TRBD1 (5 bases). The length of the CDR3 is 18 residues. Germline V gene sequence: CDR1 MDHEN, CDR2 SYDVKM. V was pared by 3 bases and J by 0 bases, with 15 bases between. The CDR3 is CASSFVRGAYSGANVLTF. The CDR3 DNA reads as TGTGCCAGCAGTTTTGTTAGGGGCGCTTACTCTGGGGCCAACGTCCTGACTTTC.

This clonotype was counted a few times. The CDR3: CASSQGLATGETQYF. CDR3 DNA: TGCGCCAGCAGCCAAGGACTAGCGACAGGGGAGACCCAGTACTTC. The chain joins TRBV4-3 to TRBJ2-5; D possibly corresponds to TRBD2 (8 bases). V lost 1 base, J lost 5 bases, and 14 bases lay in between. Germline V gene data show CDR1 as LGHNA and CDR2 as YSLEER. This CDR3 is 15 amino acids long.

This clonotype was detected many times. This rearrangement joins TRBV28 to TRBJ2-1; 9 bases are a match to TRBD2. This CDR3 has 17 amino acids. V gave up 4 bases and J gave up 8 bases; unmatched junction bases: 15. Germline V gene sequence: CDR1 MDHEN, CDR2 SYDVKM. CDR3 in DNA: TGTGCCAGCAGTTCCCGACTAGCGGCTACTAAGGGCGATGAGCAGTTCTTC. Protein sequence: CASSSRLAATKGDEQFF.

A few counts support this clonotype. V and J are TRBV7-9 and TRBJ2-7; D might be TRBD1 (6 bases). CDR1 SEHNR and CDR2 FQNEAQ come from the germline V gene (reference sequence). The ends were cut back, 1 base at V and 5 bases at J, with 15 bases in the middle. The CDR3 has 15 amino acids. The CDR3 DNA reads TGTGCCAGCAGCTTAGTTTCCAGGGGAGAACACGAGCAGTACTTC. Its protein product is CASSLVSRGEHEQYF.

This clonotype has ten or more counts. The chain couples TRBV7-3 to TRBJ2-1, with D perhaps assigned TRBD1 or TRBD2 (6 bases each). The CDR3 is 14 amino acids. CDR1 and CDR2 from the germline V gene are SGHTA and FQGTGA. The V end was cut by 1 base, the J end by 7 bases, with 11 bases between. CDR3 protein: CASSLIGGVNEQFF. CDR3 DNA: TGTGCCAGCAGCTTAATCGGGGGCGTGAATGAGCAGTTCTTC.

The chain employs TRBV6-6 and TRBJ2-2; no firm D call. This CDR3 is built from 12 residues. V lost 7 bases and J lost 1, with 4 bases in between. Germline V lookup: CDR1 MNHNY, CDR2 SVGAGI (reference sequence). For the CDR3, the DNA is TGTGCCAGCACAGGGAACACCGGGGAGCTGTTTTTT. It codes for CASTGNTGELFF.

This chain links TRBV28 with TRBJ1-1, with a possible D match to TRBD1 (6 bases). V was shortened by 10 bases and J by 5 bases, with 14 bases between the two germline ends. Germline lookup yields CDR1 MDHEN and CDR2 SYDVKM. This CDR3 contains 12 residues. The CDR3 spells CATLTQGTEAFF. The DNA for the CDR3 is TGTGCCACCCTGACCCAGGGGACTGAAGCTTTCTTT.

This clonotype has only a few counts. The chain carries TRBV20-1 and TRBJ1-1; D unresolved. Trimming shortened V by 4 bases and J by 1 base, and 7 bases separated the two germline ends. Germline V gene data show CDR1 as DFQATT and CDR2 as SNEGSKA (reference sequence). The CDR3 runs to 12 residues. In nucleotides, the CDR3 is TGCAGTGCTATCAAGAAGAACACTGAAGCTTTCTTT. Translating it yields CSAIKKNTEAFF.

This clonotype was detected a few times. This sequence may be a read error, since a much larger clone differs from it by one base. The CDR3 protein is CVTGGSGNSYEQYF. In nucleotides, the CDR3 is TGTGTCACGGGGGGGAGCGGGAACTCCTACGAGCAGTACTTC. V is TRBV7-2 and J is TRBJ2-7, with 8 bases identical to TRBD2. The CDR3 is made up of 14 amino acids. Germline-derived CDR1 and CDR2 are SGHTA and FQGNSA. Full variable domain (missing parts from reference TRBV7-2 and TRBJ2-7): GAGVSQSPSNKVTEKGKDVELRCDPISGHTALYWYRQSLGQGLEFLIYFQGNSAPDKSGLPSDRFSAERTGGSVSTLTIQRTQQEDSAVYLCVTGGSGNSYEQYFGPGTRLTVT.

This clonotype was counted ten times or more. V usage is TRBV12-3 or TRBV12-4 and J usage is TRBJ2-1; 7 nucleotides line up with TRBD1. The V gene end was trimmed by 4 bases and the J gene end by 5 bases; junction bases not matched to a gene: 11. This CDR3 has 16 residues. This CDR3 reads CASSSSYRGPNNEQFF. The CDR3 region has the DNA TGTGCCAGCAGTTCCTCCTACAGGGGCCCTAACAATGAGCAGTTCTTC.

As regards this clonotype: A read error is possible here, since a much larger clone lies one base away. The chain employs TRBV7-8 and TRBJ2-1; D tentatively reads TRBD1 or TRBD2 (5 bases each). The CDR3 runs to 13 residues. Per the germline V gene, CDR1 is SGHVS and CDR2 is FQNEAQ. The V end lost 6 bases, the J end lost 3 bases, and 9 bases lay between the germline ends. CDR3 nucleotide sequence: TGTGCCAGCAGGGGACGGGACTACAATGAGCAGTTCTTC. It is translated as CASRGRDYNEQFF.

This clonotype appeared many times. The chain links TRBV7-2 to TRBJ2-5; 10 nucleotides match TRBD2. V was pared by 6 bases and J by 5 bases, with 6 bases of the junction left unmatched. CDR3 length: 14 residues. Per the germline V gene, CDR1 is SGHTA and CDR2 is FQGNSA. The CDR3, as DNA: TGTGCCAGCAGACCTAGCGGGGGATCTGAGACCCAGTACTTC. Its translation: CASRPSGGSETQYF.